Listed below are T cell receptor beta chains from one sample, sequenced in a study of beta chain features in type 1 diabetes. Data came from immunoSEQ multiplex PCR; TCRdb stores just in-frame clones and leaves some out. There are around 240,000 clones in the sample; 16% occur only once, and about 0.092% lies in the top ten. Sample: naive CD4+ T cells from blood. The receptor source for this set is a man aged 25-45 years with type 1 diabetes. CDR3s include the opening cysteine and the closing phenylalanine or tryptophan. The size entry is marked missing in some rows and otherwise reads once, few, many or a size class.

few	TRBV4-2	CASSQGQLKGGNEQFF
-	TRBV29-1	CSVPGLAVTGELFF
-	TRBV5-4	CASSSGPGGTDTQYF
-	TRBV18	CASSPKGSYEQYF
once	TRBV5-1	CASRGTLQNTEAFF
-	TRBV29-1	CSVSPGGNEKLFF
few	TRBV28	CASSLERTFTDTQYF
-	TRBV7-9	CASSSARGTDTQYF
few	TRBV7-2	CASRLPGTDTQYF
few	TRBV30	CAWSNGGRETQYF
few	TRBV9	CASSVSGTGELFF